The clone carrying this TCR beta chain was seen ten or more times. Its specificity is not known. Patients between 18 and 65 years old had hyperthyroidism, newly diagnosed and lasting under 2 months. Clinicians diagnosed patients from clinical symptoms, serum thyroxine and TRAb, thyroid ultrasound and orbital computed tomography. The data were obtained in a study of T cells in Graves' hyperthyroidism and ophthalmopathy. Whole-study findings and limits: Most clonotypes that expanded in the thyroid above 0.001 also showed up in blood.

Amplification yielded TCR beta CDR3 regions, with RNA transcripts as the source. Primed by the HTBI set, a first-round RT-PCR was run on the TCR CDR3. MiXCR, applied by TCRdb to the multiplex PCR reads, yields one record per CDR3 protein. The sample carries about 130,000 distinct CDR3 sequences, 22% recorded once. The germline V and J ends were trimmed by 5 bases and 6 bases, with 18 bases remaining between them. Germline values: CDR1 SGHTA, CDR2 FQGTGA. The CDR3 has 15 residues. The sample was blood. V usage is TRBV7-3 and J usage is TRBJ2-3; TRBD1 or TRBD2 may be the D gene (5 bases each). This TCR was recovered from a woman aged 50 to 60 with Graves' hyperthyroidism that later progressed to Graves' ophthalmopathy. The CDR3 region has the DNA TGTGCCAGCAGCCAAGGGGAGTCTCCCTCGGATACGCAGTATTTT. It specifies CASSQGESPSDTQYF.